This entry lists 26 T cell receptor beta chains sequenced from one sample in a study of early T cells in non-severe SARS-CoV-2 infection. In TCRdb, the 5' RACE reads were re-called with MiXCR into one record per CDR3 protein. The sample has some 40,000 distinct CDR3 sequences, approximately 4.1% seen once. Input material: whole blood. All receptors come from an adult who was a healthcare worker with PCR-confirmed SARS-CoV-2 infection or an uninfected control (not recorded which).

A few counts support this clonotype. The chain links TRBV27 to TRBJ2-1, with unresolved D. The length of the CDR3 is 14 residues. Trimming removed 6 bases from V and 3 bases from J, with 12 bases in between. The germline gives CDR1 MNHEY, CDR2 SMNVEV (reference sequence). The CDR3 loop reads CASSGAGIYNEQFF. In DNA form, the CDR3 reads TGTGCCAGCAGCGGAGCCGGCATCTACAATGAGCAGTTCTTC.

The rearrangement uses TRBV7-2 and TRBJ2-1; maybe TRBD1 (6 bases). V was pared by 4 bases and J by 5 bases, with 9 bases between. The CDR3 has 13 residues. Germline CDR1 and CDR2: SGHTA and FQGNSA. The CDR3 coding sequence is TGTGCCAGCAGCTGGACAGACGACAATGAGCAGTTCTTC. It is translated as CASSWTDDNEQFF.

This clonotype has a count of ten or more. The chain has TRBV19 and TRBJ2-2; a weak D match, TRBD1 (6 bases). The CDR3 sequence is 15 residues long. Germline-derived CDR1 and CDR2 are LNHDA and SQIVND (reference sequence). V lost 1 base to trimming and J lost 6 bases, with 12 bases between them. The CDR3 here is CASSIGTGMAGELFF. DNA of the CDR3: TGTGCCAGTAGTATAGGCACAGGGATGGCCGGGGAGCTGTTTTTT.

V gene TRBV7-9 combines with J gene TRBJ2-3; 9 bases are shared with TRBD2. This CDR3 contains 16 residues. J lost 5 bases, V lost 3 bases, and 9 bases had no gene match. Germline V gene sequence: CDR1 SEHNR, CDR2 FQNEAQ (reference sequence). The CDR3, as DNA: TGTGCCAGCAGCTTCGTGGCGGGAGGGCCAATAGATACGCAGTATTTT. The encoded protein is CASSFVAGGPIDTQYF.

This clonotype has a count of ten or more. The chain uses TRBV7-6 and TRBJ2-1, with D tentatively TRBD1 (6 bases). The germline gives CDR1 SGHVS, CDR2 FNYEAQ. The CDR3 contains 17 residues. Between the trimmed V and J ends, which lost 5 bases and 2 bases, there was a span of 19 bases. The CDR3: CASSAAPGQKAYNEQFF. DNA of the CDR3: TGTGCCAGCAGCGCCGCCCCGGGACAAAAAGCCTACAATGAGCAGTTCTTC.

This clonotype appeared many times. The rearrangement joins TRBV7-3 to TRBJ2-7, with D maybe TRBD2 (5 bases). Germline CDR1 SGHTA, CDR2 FQGTGA. This CDR3 has 12 amino acids. V lost 4 bases and J lost 7, with 11 bases in between. This CDR3 reads CASSSDGEEQYF. In nucleotides, the CDR3 is TGTGCCAGCAGCTCAGACGGGGAGGAGCAGTACTTC.

The table lists this clonotype with many counts. CDR3 DNA: TGTGCCAGCTCACCCCCTCAGATCTTGTCAGAGACCCAGTACTTC. This translates into CASSPPQILSETQYF. J is TRBJ2-5 and V is TRBV18; D gene unclear. This CDR3 has 15 residues. V was pared by 3 bases and J by 4 bases, with 15 bases between. CDR1 and CDR2 from the germline V gene are KGHSH and LQKENI.

The sample holds a few counts of this clonotype. The chain employs TRBV7-9 and TRBJ2-5; 10 positions agree with TRBD1. Per the germline V gene, CDR1 is SEHNR and CDR2 is FQNEAQ (reference sequence). V dropped 3 bases and J dropped 5; count of bases not matched to a gene: 3. The CDR3 runs to 14 residues. The CDR3 coding sequence is TGTGCCAGCAGCTTTCCGGGACAGGGGGAGACCCAGTACTTC. Protein: CASSFPGQGETQYF.

Ten or more counts support this clonotype. This chain joins TRBV3-1 and TRBJ2-7, with 13 bases that match TRBD2. J was trimmed by 5 bases and V by 1 base; bases with no gene match: 5. CDR1 and CDR2 (germline): LGHDT, YNNKEL (reference sequence). The CDR3 totals 16 residues. CDR3 sequence (DNA): TGTGCCAGCAGCCAAGTGACTAGCGGGAGGTACCACGAGCAGTACTTC. Translation: CASSQVTSGRYHEQYF.

This clonotype was detected many times. The chain joins TRBV4-2 to TRBJ2-1, with a weak D call TRBD1 (5 bases). The CDR3 contains 15 residues. From germline, CDR1 is LGHNA and CDR2 YNFKEQ. The V end lost 4 bases, the J end lost 4 bases, and 14 bases lay between the germline ends. This CDR3 is CASSPGNTGYNEQFF. In DNA form, the CDR3 reads TGTGCCAGCAGCCCAGGGAATACCGGGTACAATGAGCAGTTCTTC.

At least ten counts were recorded for this clonotype. The rearrangement uses TRBV4-1 and TRBJ2-1, with 8 bases that match TRBD2. CDR3 length: 14 amino acids. Unmatched junction bases numbered 9, after V lost 6 bases and J lost 8 bases. In germline, CDR1 is MGHRA, CDR2 YSYEKL. The CDR3 nucleotides read TGCGCCAGCAGATATAGCGGGATGCTCGATGAGCAGTTCTTC. It specifies CASRYSGMLDEQFF.

Ten or more counts support this clonotype. The J gene is TRBJ2-6, the V gene TRBV29-1; D is unclear. The CDR3 is made up of 14 amino acids. With 6 bases removed from V and 1 base from J, the gap between germline ends came to 10 bases. In germline, CDR1 is SQVTM, CDR2 ANQGSEA. CDR3: CSVLDISGANVLTF. The CDR3 DNA reads as TGCAGCGTATTAGACATTTCTGGGGCCAACGTCCTGACTTTC.

This clonotype was seen at least ten times. The chain combines TRBV6-4 with TRBJ2-3; no clear D. The CDR3 covers 15 residues. The ends were cut back, 2 bases at V and 4 bases at J, with 13 bases in the middle. Per germline, CDR1 MRHNA and CDR2 SNTAGT. Here the CDR3 DNA reads TGTGCCAGCAGTGACGCCGCCGGTGGGGCAGATACGCAGTATTTT. Its protein product is CASSDAAGGADTQYF.

This clonotype has a count of ten or more. V usage is TRBV12-3 or TRBV12-4 and J usage is TRBJ2-3; perhaps TRBD2 as D (6 bases). The CDR3 spans 13 residues. Trimming pared 3 bases from V and 4 bases from J, leaving 8 bases between. CDR3 region: CASSFREADTQYF. CDR3 nucleotide sequence: TGTGCCAGCAGTTTTAGGGAGGCAGATACGCAGTATTTT.

This clonotype has at least ten counts. The gene calls are TRBV6-5 and TRBJ2-3; 12 bases fit TRBD2. The germline gives CDR1 MNHEY, CDR2 SVGAGI. The CDR3 length is 18 residues. Germline trimming cut 5 bases from V and 4 bases from J; bases unmatched to any gene: 13. DNA for the CDR3: TGTGCCAGCAGTGACCCCACTCTAGCGGGAGGGCCCCCAGATACGCAGTATTTT. Translating gives CASSDPTLAGGPPDTQYF.

At least ten counts were recorded for this clonotype. This chain joins TRBV29-1 and TRBJ2-5, with D maybe TRBD1 (5 bases). The length of the CDR3 is 14 residues. CDR1 SQVTM and CDR2 ANQGSEA come from the germline V gene. The V gene lost 6 bases and the J gene lost 4 bases, with 18 bases spanning the gap. Written as DNA, the CDR3 is TGCAGCGTAGATACACCCGAAAGGGGAGAGACCCAGTACTTC. This translates into CSVDTPERGETQYF.

This clonotype was detected many times. The rearrangement joins TRBV12-3 or TRBV12-4 to TRBJ1-1; no reliable D call. The CDR3 is 14 amino acids. V lost 9 bases to trimming and J lost 0 bases, with 14 bases between them. This chain's CDR3 is CASKSREMNTEAFF. The CDR3 DNA reads TGTGCCAGTAAAAGTCGGGAGATGAACACTGAAGCTTTCTTT.

This clonotype was counted at least ten times. V is TRBV4-3 and J is TRBJ2-5; a weak D match, TRBD2 (5 bases). The CDR3 is made up of 16 amino acids. Germline CDR1 is LGHNA and CDR2 is YSLEER. Trimming removed 4 bases at V and 5 bases at J, with 20 bases between. This CDR3 is CASSPAAPSNTETQYF. DNA of the CDR3: TGCGCCAGCAGCCCAGCAGCCCCTAGCAATACGGAGACCCAGTACTTC.

This clonotype was counted at least ten times. The chain employs TRBV11-2 and TRBJ2-5; a weak D match, TRBD1 (6 bases). The germline gives CDR1 SGHAT, CDR2 FQNNGV. V gave up 1 base and J gave up 3 bases, with 12 bases separating them. CDR3 length: 15 residues. The CDR3 loop is CASSLVFPGEETQYF. DNA of the CDR3: TGTGCCAGCAGCTTAGTTTTCCCAGGGGAAGAGACCCAGTACTTC. The whole variable domain, remainder taken from reference TRBV11-2 and TRBJ2-5, is EAGVAQSPRYKIIEKRQSVAFWCNPISGHATLYWYQQILGQGPKLLIQFQNNGVVDDSQLPKDRFSAERLKGVDSTLKIQPAKLEDSAVYLCASSLVFPGEETQYFGPGTRLLVL.

Concerning this clonotype: The CDR3 ends on some other residue instead of the conserved phenylalanine or tryptophan, so this is likely a read error. Because the CDR3's place on the DNA is in doubt, the DNA is left out and the CDR3 is given as listed by TCRdb. CDR3 region: CASSFVGQLPLV. The J gene is TRBJ2-1, the V gene TRBV12-3 or TRBV12-4; the tabulated D call, TRBD1, remains unverified against the DNA. From its first to its last residue, the CDR3 has 12 amino acids.

At least ten counts were recorded for this clonotype. J is TRBJ2-1 and V is TRBV28, with TRBD2 matching over 9 bases. Germline V CDR1 and CDR2: MDHEN, SYDVKM. The CDR3 consists of 17 residues. V gave up 2 bases and J gave up 4 bases; unmatched junction bases: 9. The CDR3 sequence: CASSLVGVAGGYNEQFF. The CDR3 region has the DNA TGTGCCAGCAGTTTAGTTGGAGTGGCGGGAGGGTACAATGAGCAGTTCTTC.

The chain joins TRBV7-9 to TRBJ1-1; a possible D gene is TRBD1 (6 bases). The V gene lost 4 bases and the J gene lost 1 base, with 7 bases spanning the gap. The CDR3 runs to 13 residues. Germline CDR1 reads SEHNR; CDR2 reads FQNEAQ (reference sequence). The CDR3, as DNA: TGTGCCAGCAGCTGGGGACAGAACACTGAAGCTTTCTTT. Amino acid sequence: CASSWGQNTEAFF.

In this sample, this clonotype turned up many times. The J gene is TRBJ2-7, the V gene TRBV4-2, with 7 bases fitting TRBD2. V lost 2 bases and J lost 5; bases outside the gene matches: 15. The CDR3 has 17 residues. CDR1 and CDR2 (germline): LGHNA, YNFKEQ. CDR3 bases: TGTGCCAGCAGCCAACTAAATAGCGGGTATAGAGGGGACGAGCAGTACTTC. Its protein product is CASSQLNSGYRGDEQYF.

The sample holds many counts of this clonotype. This rearrangement joins TRBV21-1 to TRBJ1-1; the listed D gene, TRBD1, was not tested against the DNA. TRBV21-1 is termed a pseudogene. The CDR3 spans 19 residues. As DNA, the CDR3 is TGTGCCAGCAGCAAAGGGAACACAGGGGGCCTCCCCTTGAACACTGAAGCTTTCTTT. It codes for CASSKGNTGGLPLNTEAFF.

This clonotype was picked up many times. V usage is TRBV18 and J usage is TRBJ1-2; possibly TRBD1 for D (5 bases). V was pared by 3 bases and J by 4 bases, with 12 bases between. Looked up from germline, CDR1 is KGHSH and CDR2 is LQKENI. The CDR3 spans 14 residues. The CDR3 protein is CASSPLGDGYGYTF. The CDR3 bases are TGTGCCAGCTCACCTCTGGGGGACGGCTATGGCTACACCTTC.

This clonotype was counted ten times or more. V usage is TRBV11-2 and J usage is TRBJ2-3; 8 bases align to TRBD2. Germline trimming cut 5 bases from V and 1 base from J; bases unmatched to any gene: 11. The CDR3 loop spans 17 amino acids. Per germline, CDR1 SGHAT and CDR2 FQNNGV. The CDR3 DNA reads TGTGCCAGCAGCATCCTCCCCGGGAGGGGTGGCACAGATACGCAGTATTTT. It yields the protein CASSILPGRGGTDTQYF.